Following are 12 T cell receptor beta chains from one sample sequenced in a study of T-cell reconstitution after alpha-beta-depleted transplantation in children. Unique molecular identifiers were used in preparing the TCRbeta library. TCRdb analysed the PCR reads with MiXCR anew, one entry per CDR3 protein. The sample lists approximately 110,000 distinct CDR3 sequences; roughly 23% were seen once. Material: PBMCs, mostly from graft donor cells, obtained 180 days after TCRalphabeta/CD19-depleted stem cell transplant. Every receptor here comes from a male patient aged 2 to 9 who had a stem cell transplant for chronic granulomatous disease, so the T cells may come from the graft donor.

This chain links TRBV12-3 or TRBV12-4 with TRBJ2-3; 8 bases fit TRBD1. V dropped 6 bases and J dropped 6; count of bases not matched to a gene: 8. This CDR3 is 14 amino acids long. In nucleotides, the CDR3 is TGTGCCAGCAGACCGACAGGGGCCGGGGATACGCAGTATTTT. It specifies CASRPTGAGDTQYF.

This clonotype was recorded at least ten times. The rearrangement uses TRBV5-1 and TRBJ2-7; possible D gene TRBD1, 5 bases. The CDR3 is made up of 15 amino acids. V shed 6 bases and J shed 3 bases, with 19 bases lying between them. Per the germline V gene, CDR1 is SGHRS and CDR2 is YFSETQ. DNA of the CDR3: TGCGCCAGCACCAACGCTGCGACAGACCACTACGAGCAGTACTTC. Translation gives CASTNAATDHYEQYF. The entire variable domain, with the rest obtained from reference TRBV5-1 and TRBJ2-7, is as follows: KAGVTQTPRYLIKTRGQQVTLSCSPISGHRSVSWYQQTPGQGLQFLFEYFSETQRNKGNFPGRFSGRQFSNSRSEMNVSTLELGDSALYLCASTNAATDHYEQYFGPGTRLTVT.

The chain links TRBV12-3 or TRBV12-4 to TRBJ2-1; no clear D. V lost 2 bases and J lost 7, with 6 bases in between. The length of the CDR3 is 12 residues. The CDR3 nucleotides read TGTGCCAGCAGTTTAATTGGGAATGAGCAGTTCTTC. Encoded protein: CASSLIGNEQFF.

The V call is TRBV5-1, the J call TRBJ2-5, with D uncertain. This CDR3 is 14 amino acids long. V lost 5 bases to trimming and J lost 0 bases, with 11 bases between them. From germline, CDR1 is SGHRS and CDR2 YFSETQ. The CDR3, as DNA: TGCGCCAGCAGTGGCAGCCCAGACCAAGAGACCCAGTACTTC. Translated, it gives CASSGSPDQETQYF.

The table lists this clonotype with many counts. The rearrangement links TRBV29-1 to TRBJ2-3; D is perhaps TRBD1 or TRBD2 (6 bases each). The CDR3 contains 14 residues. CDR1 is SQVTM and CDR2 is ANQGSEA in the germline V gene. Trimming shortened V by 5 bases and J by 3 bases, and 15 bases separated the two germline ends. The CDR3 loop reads CSVLDRRGTDTQYF. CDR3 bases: TGCAGCGTTCTCGACAGGAGGGGGACAGATACGCAGTATTTT.

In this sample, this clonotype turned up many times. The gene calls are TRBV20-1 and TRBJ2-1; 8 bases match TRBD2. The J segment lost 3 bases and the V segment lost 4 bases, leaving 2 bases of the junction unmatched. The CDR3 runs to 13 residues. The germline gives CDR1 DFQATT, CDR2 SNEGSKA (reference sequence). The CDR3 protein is CSATTSGYNEQFF. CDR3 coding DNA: TGCAGTGCTACAACTAGCGGCTACAATGAGCAGTTCTTC.

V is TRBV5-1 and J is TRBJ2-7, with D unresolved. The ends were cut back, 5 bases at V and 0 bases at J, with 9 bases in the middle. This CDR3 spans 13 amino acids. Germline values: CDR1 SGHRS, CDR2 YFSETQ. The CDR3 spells CASSTGDSYEQYF. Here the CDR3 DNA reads TGCGCCAGCAGTACCGGTGACTCCTACGAGCAGTACTTC.

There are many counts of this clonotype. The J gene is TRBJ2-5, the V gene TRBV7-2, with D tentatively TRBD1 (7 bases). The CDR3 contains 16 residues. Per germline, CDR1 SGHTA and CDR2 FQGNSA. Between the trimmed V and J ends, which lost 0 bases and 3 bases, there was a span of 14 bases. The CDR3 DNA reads TGTGCCAGCAGCTTAGCTGGGGGGACAGAAAAAGAGACCCAGTACTTC. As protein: CASSLAGGTEKETQYF.

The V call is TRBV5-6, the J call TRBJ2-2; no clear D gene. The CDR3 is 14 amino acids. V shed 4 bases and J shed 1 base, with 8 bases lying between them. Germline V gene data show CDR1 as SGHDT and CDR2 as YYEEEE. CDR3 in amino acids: CASSVTLNTGELFF. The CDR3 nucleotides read TGTGCCAGCAGCGTAACACTGAACACCGGGGAGCTGTTTTTT.

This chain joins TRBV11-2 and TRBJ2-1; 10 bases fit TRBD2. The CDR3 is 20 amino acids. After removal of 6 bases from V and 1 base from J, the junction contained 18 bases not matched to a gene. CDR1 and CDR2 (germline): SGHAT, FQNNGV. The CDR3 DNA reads TGTGCCAGCAGTTATAAACTAGCGGGATCGTCCTTTATTTCCTACAATGAGCAGTTCTTC. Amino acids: CASSYKLAGSSFISYNEQFF.

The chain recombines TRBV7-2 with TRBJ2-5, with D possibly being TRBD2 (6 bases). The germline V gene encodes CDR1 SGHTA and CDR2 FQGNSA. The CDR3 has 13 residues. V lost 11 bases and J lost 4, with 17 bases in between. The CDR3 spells CASQGWGGETQYF. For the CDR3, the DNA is TGTGCCTCACAAGGGTGGGGAGGAGAGACCCAGTACTTC.

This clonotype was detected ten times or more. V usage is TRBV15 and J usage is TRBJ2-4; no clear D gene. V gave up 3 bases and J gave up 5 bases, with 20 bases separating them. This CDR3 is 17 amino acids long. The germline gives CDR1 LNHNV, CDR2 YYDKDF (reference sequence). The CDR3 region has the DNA TGTGCCACCAGCAGTAGTCCTGCCCCTGGGCAGCAAAACATTCAGTACTTC. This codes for CATSSSPAPGQQNIQYF.